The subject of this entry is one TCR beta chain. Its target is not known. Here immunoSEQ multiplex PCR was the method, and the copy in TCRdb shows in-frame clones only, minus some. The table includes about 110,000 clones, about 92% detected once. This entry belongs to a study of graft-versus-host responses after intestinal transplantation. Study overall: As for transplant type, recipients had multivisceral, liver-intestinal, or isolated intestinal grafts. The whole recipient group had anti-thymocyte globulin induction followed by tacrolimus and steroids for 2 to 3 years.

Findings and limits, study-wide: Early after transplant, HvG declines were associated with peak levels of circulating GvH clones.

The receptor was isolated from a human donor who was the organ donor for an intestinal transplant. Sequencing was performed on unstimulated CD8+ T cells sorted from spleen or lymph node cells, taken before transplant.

In DNA form, the CDR3 reads TGTGCCAGCAGTTTGGACACAGATACGCAGTATTTT. Its protein is CASSLDTDTQYF. The chain is built from TRBV27 and TRBJ2-3; D gene unclear. Trimming took off 3 bases at V and 2 bases at J, with 3 bases between the two ends. Looked up from germline, CDR1 is MNHEY and CDR2 is SMNVEV (reference sequence). This CDR3 is built from 12 residues.